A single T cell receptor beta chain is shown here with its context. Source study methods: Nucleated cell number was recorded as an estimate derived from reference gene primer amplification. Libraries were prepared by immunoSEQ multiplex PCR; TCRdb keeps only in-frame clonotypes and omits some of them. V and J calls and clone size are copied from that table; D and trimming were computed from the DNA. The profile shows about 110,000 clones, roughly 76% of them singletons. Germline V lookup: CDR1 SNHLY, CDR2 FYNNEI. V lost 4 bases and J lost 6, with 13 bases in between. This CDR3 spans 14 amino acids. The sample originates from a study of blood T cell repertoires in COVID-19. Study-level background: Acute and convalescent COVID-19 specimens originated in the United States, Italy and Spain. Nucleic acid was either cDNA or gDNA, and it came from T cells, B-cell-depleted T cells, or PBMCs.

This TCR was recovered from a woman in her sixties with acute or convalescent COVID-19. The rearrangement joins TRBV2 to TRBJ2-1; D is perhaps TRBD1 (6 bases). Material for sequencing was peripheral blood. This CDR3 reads CASSVGQNLNEQFF. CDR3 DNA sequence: TGTGCCAGCAGTGTCGGACAGAACCTCAATGAGCAGTTCTTC.